A selection of T cell receptor beta chains follows, all from one sample in a study of a mutant IDH1 vaccine in newly diagnosed glioma. Libraries were prepared by immunoSEQ multiplex PCR; TCRdb keeps only in-frame clonotypes and omits some of them. The profile covers 85,000 to 100,000 clones, with approximately 90% appearing a single time and around 0.6% taken by the ten largest. This material consisted of PBMCs, taken from a glioma patient treated with radiotherapy, temozolomide or both. These receptors all come from a woman between 45 and 60 years old with glioma. Both conserved end residues are trimmed from each CDR3.

TRBJ2-4 TRBV9 ASSGNAGGKFKNIQY
TRBJ2-7 TRBV6-5 ASSYSTGTYEQY
TRBJ1-1 TRBV4-1 ASSQGRNTEAF
TRBJ1-1 TRBV18 ASLEGLNTEAF
TRBJ2-3 TRBV4-2 ASSGTSGSTDTQY
TRBJ1-5 TRBV28 ASSFGNNQPQH
TRBJ2-2 TRBV9 ASSVAHFRNGELF
TRBJ2-7 TRBV28 ASNGAVPYEQY
TRBJ2-7 TRBV10-3 ATGTSGRVNYEQY
TRBJ1-1 TRBV29-1 SARTGLDTEAF
TRBJ2-1 TRBV15 ATSRVSRAYNEQF
TRBJ2-5 TRBV6-6 ASSFGGETQY
TRBJ2-5 TRBV2 ASSEALREGTQY
TRBJ2-5 TRBV7-9 ASSSSRTGRETQY
TRBJ2-2 TRBV23-1 ASSHEQGAGTGELF
TRBJ1-5 TRBV7-3 ASSLYSLGTGRNENQPQH